Below, 30 T cell receptor beta chains from the same sample are listed, as sequenced in a study of T-cell memory formation after mild COVID-19. MiXCR was run by TCRdb on the 5' RACE reads, yielding one entry per CDR3 protein. The sample has approximately 150,000 distinct CDR3 sequences; about 5.5% are singletons. What was sequenced was PBMCs or a T cell subset sorted from them (not recorded which). Source of these receptors: an adult woman who had mild COVID-19 (a few samples of this study predate the infection). Cell type and time point are not known.

This clonotype appeared many times. The chain carries TRBV6-5 and TRBJ2-2; D may be TRBD1 (5 bases). Germline loops: CDR1 MNHEY, CDR2 SVGAGI. V shed 5 bases and J shed 1 base, with 8 bases lying between them. The CDR3 is made up of 14 amino acids. The CDR3 nucleotides are TGTGCCAGCAGTGAAGGACAGAACACCGGGGAGCTGTTTTTT. It translates to CASSEGQNTGELFF.

This sequence joins TRBV20-1 and TRBJ2-7; TRBD1 matches at 10 bases. V lost 7 bases to trimming and J lost 0 bases; unmatched junction nucleotides: 3. The germline gives CDR1 DFQATT, CDR2 SNEGSKA (reference sequence). The CDR3 runs to 13 residues. For the CDR3, the DNA is TGCAGTGGAAGGACAGGGGGCTCCTACGAGCAGTACTTC. This encodes CSGRTGGSYEQYF.

This clonotype has a handful of counts. The chain recombines TRBV20-1 with TRBJ2-3, with D possibly being TRBD2 (5 bases). CDR1 is DFQATT, CDR2 SNEGSKA, per germline (reference sequence). The CDR3 covers 14 residues. Deletions cut 6 bases from V and 1 base from J, with 14 bases between. CDR3 coding DNA: TGCAGTGCCCTACAAGGCGGGCGCACAGATACGCAGTATTTT. This translates into CSALQGGRTDTQYF.

This clonotype was detected a few times. The chain joins TRBV5-1 to TRBJ2-1; no clear D. The CDR3 is made up of 12 amino acids. CDR1 SGHRS and CDR2 YFSETQ come from the germline V gene. V lost 0 bases, J lost 9 bases, and 7 bases lay in between. In DNA form, the CDR3 reads TGCGCCAGCAGCTTGGAGGTTGGTGAGCAGTTCTTC. Its protein is CASSLEVGEQFF.

This clonotype was counted between two and nine times. The V gene is TRBV5-5, the J gene TRBJ2-1; no clear D gene. This CDR3 has 13 amino acids. Germline V lookup: CDR1 SGHKS, CDR2 YYEKEE (reference sequence). Between the trimmed V and J ends, which lost 0 bases and 6 bases, there was a span of 7 bases. The CDR3 DNA reads as TGTGCCAGCAGCTTGGGTAGCCGCAATGAGCAGTTCTTC. Encoded protein: CASSLGSRNEQFF.

The chain couples TRBV18 to TRBJ2-3; D is unresolved. V was shortened by 6 bases and J by 0 bases, with 10 bases between the two germline ends. The CDR3 loop spans 14 amino acids. Germline V gene sequence: CDR1 KGHSH, CDR2 LQKENI. CDR3 amino acids: CASSELSSTDTQYF. Written as DNA, the CDR3 is TGTGCCAGCTCCGAACTCTCAAGCACAGATACGCAGTATTTT.

In its sample, this clonotype was seen a few times. The rearrangement uses TRBV14 and TRBJ1-2, with 9 bases that match TRBD1. V shed 6 bases, J shed 7 bases, and the junction held 9 bases outside the gene matches. CDR3 length: 14 amino acids. Germline CDR1 and CDR2: SGHDN and FVKESK. This chain's CDR3 is CASSHGQGRGGYTF. DNA for the CDR3: TGTGCCAGCAGTCACGGACAGGGGAGAGGTGGCTACACCTTC.

This clonotype was observed a few times. The rearrangement links TRBV24-1 to TRBJ2-3; 11 bases are a match to TRBD1. CDR1 KGHDR and CDR2 SFDVKD come from the germline V gene. The CDR3 has 16 residues. V lost 0 bases to trimming and J lost 4 bases; unmatched junction nucleotides: 2. CDR3 nucleotides: TGTGCCACCAGTGATTTGTCGGGACAGGGGGCAGATACGCAGTATTTT. Its translation is CATSDLSGQGADTQYF.

V and J are TRBV19 and TRBJ2-7; no reliable D call. The CDR3 runs to 16 residues. The V end lost 1 base, the J end lost 2 bases, and 15 bases lay between the germline ends. CDR1 and CDR2 (germline): LNHDA, SQIVND (reference sequence). The chain's CDR3 is CASSIGPDALAYEQYF. The CDR3 DNA follows: TGTGCCAGTAGTATAGGGCCGGATGCCTTAGCCTACGAGCAGTACTTC.

This clonotype has more than one count but fewer than ten. The CDR3 bases are TGTGCCAGCAGCTCCCTTATCGGGCCGGGTGCTCTGGGAGAGCAGTACTTC. Amino acids: CASSSLIGPGALGEQYF. The chain combines TRBV11-2 with TRBJ2-7; D not certain. The V and J ends lost 4 bases and 7 bases respectively, with 26 bases between them. The CDR3 contains 17 residues. CDR1 and CDR2 from the germline V gene are SGHAT and FQNNGV.

The rearrangement joins TRBV10-3 to TRBJ2-7, with a possible D match to TRBD2 (6 bases). Germline V gene lookup returns CDR1 ENHRY and CDR2 SYGVKD. Trimming took 2 bases from V and 6 from J, leaving 14 bases between them. The CDR3 is 14 amino acids. The CDR3 region is CAISEAEGFGEQYF. The CDR3 DNA reads TGTGCCATCAGTGAGGCGGAGGGTTTCGGCGAGCAGTACTTC.

The V call is TRBV27, the J call TRBJ1-5; D is uncertain. The CDR3 has 14 residues. Per the germline V gene, CDR1 is MNHEY and CDR2 is SMNVEV (reference sequence). V gave up 6 bases and J gave up 0 bases, with 9 bases separating them. The CDR3 bases are TGTGCCAGCAGGAAGGGAAATAGCAATCAGCCCCAGCATTTT. It specifies CASRKGNSNQPQHF.

The table lists this clonotype with many counts. This chain links TRBV5-1 with TRBJ2-7, with 8 bases identical to TRBD2. CDR1 SGHRS and CDR2 YFSETQ come from the germline V gene. The CDR3 loop spans 15 amino acids. The trim removed 4 bases at V and 7 bases at J, leaving 13 bases unmatched. The CDR3 DNA reads as TGCGCCAGCAGCCAAAAAGCGGGGGAGTATAGAGAGCAGTACTTC. Amino acid sequence: CASSQKAGEYREQYF.

This clonotype was picked up a small number of times. The gene calls are TRBV2 and TRBJ2-4; D is perhaps TRBD2 (7 bases). V lost 2 bases and J 7 bases, leaving 12 bases between the germline ends. Germline CDR1 is SNHLY and CDR2 is FYNNEI. The CDR3 length is 14 residues. The CDR3 reads CASSELGGENIQYF. The CDR3 bases are TGTGCCAGCAGTGAACTAGGGGGGGAGAACATTCAGTACTTC.

In its sample, this clonotype was seen many times. This chain joins TRBV10-3 and TRBJ2-2, with unresolved D. The V end lost 7 bases, the J end lost 6 bases, and 15 bases lay between the germline ends. Per germline, CDR1 ENHRY and CDR2 SYGVKD. This CDR3 is built from 14 residues. CDR3 sequence (DNA): TGTGCCATCAAGGCTAGTCTGTTCTCCGGGGAGCTGTTTTTT. It is translated as CAIKASLFSGELFF.

In its sample, this clonotype was seen a few times. The chain combines TRBV7-3 with TRBJ2-1; TRBD1 is a possible D gene (6 bases). The CDR3 totals 14 residues. Looked up from germline, CDR1 is SGHTA and CDR2 is FQGTGA. Trimming took 2 bases from V and 5 from J, leaving 10 bases between them. The DNA for the CDR3 is TGTGCCAGCAGCTTAGGGGGCCCCCACAATGAGCAGTTCTTC. Protein: CASSLGGPHNEQFF.

This clonotype has more than one count but fewer than ten. The chain joins TRBV4-2 to TRBJ2-2; a possible D gene is TRBD2 (5 bases). V was clipped by 6 bases and J by 5 bases, with 16 bases between them. CDR1 LGHNA and CDR2 YNFKEQ come from the germline V gene. The CDR3 length is 15 residues. CDR3 coding DNA: TGTGCCAGCAGTCCCGGGGTAGCCGCAACCGGGGAGCTGTTTTTT. This codes for CASSPGVAATGELFF.

The table lists this clonotype with a few counts. The chain employs TRBV2 and TRBJ1-1; perhaps TRBD1 as D (5 bases). The CDR3 is 13 amino acids. V was pared by 1 base and J by 3 bases, with 6 bases between. Per the germline V gene, CDR1 is SNHLY and CDR2 is FYNNEI. This CDR3 is CASSEVGDTEAFF. CDR3 DNA sequence: TGTGCCAGCAGTGAAGTGGGGGACACTGAAGCTTTCTTT.

There are many counts of this clonotype. V gene TRBV7-9 combines with J gene TRBJ1-6, with D unclear. Per germline, CDR1 SEHNR and CDR2 FQNEAQ (reference sequence). The V end lost 5 bases, the J end lost 10 bases, and 9 bases lay between the germline ends. This CDR3 spans 12 amino acids. Written as DNA, the CDR3 is TGTGCCAGCAGCCGGGCGGTATCACCCCTCCACTTT. Translation gives CASSRAVSPLHF.

Regarding this clonotype: It may be a read error: a sequence one base away is much more abundant. Lacking the conserved final phenylalanine or tryptophan, this CDR3 likely reflects a read error. The chain links TRBV5-1 to TRBJ2-4, with unresolved D. The CDR3 totals 15 residues. The ends were cut back, 3 bases at V and 0 bases at J, with 10 bases in the middle. The germline V gene encodes CDR1 SGHRS and CDR2 YFSETQ. CDR3 loop: CASSSPGVAKNIQYV. In DNA form, the CDR3 reads TGCGCCAGCAGCTCGCCAGGTGTAGCCAAAAACATTCAGTACGTC.

A note on this clonotype: Germline is not matched at one junction end, which may reflect a read error. The rearrangement joins TRBV6-5 to TRBJ1-1; no firm D call. CDR1 and CDR2 from the germline V gene are MNHEY and SVGAGI. CDR3 length: 14 residues. The CDR3 is CASSHSTLNTEAFF. CDR3 DNA sequence: TGTGCCAGCAGTCACTCGACACTCAACACTGAAGCTTTCTTT.

This clonotype was observed many times. The chain couples TRBV27 to TRBJ2-7; tentative D call: TRBD2 (6 bases). The CDR3 extends over 14 amino acids. Germline V gene data show CDR1 as MNHEY and CDR2 as SMNVEV (reference sequence). Trimming stripped 3 bases from V and 3 bases from J, with 12 bases between. The CDR3 here is CASSFFRGNYEQYF. DNA for the CDR3: TGTGCCAGCAGTTTTTTTCGGGGGAACTACGAGCAGTACTTC.

This clonotype was counted a few times. This chain joins TRBV12-3 or TRBV12-4 and TRBJ2-1, with a tentative D call TRBD2 (6 bases). Between the trimmed V and J ends, which lost 5 bases and 12 bases, there was a span of 17 bases. This CDR3 is 13 amino acids long. Here the CDR3 reads CASSPRLEQVQFF. In DNA, the CDR3 is TGTGCCAGCAGTCCCCGACTAGAGCAGGTGCAGTTCTTC.

This clonotype came up many times. This rearrangement joins TRBV5-4 to TRBJ2-1; 7 bases are a match to TRBD1. Germline V CDR1 and CDR2: SGHNT, YYREEE (reference sequence). The CDR3 sequence is 13 residues long. Trimming took 2 bases from V and 8 from J; bases not matched to a gene: 4. The CDR3 nucleotides are TGTGCCAGCAGCTTAGACAGGGTGGATGAGCAGTTCTTC. This sequence encodes CASSLDRVDEQFF. The complete variable domain, with remaining parts taken from reference TRBV5-4 and TRBJ2-1, reads ETGVTQSPTHLIKTRGQQVTLRCSSQSGHNTVSWYQQALGQGPQFIFQYYREEENGRGNFPPRFSGLQFPNYSSELNVNALELDDSALYLCASSLDRVDEQFFGPGTRLTVL.

The gene calls are TRBV24-1 and TRBJ2-3, with D unclear. V lost 5 bases to trimming and J lost 3 bases, with 8 bases between them. This CDR3 spans 13 amino acids. CDR1 is KGHDR, CDR2 SFDVKD, per germline. DNA of the CDR3: TGTGCCACCAGTGGTCACCTTACAGATACGCAGTATTTT. It encodes CATSGHLTDTQYF.

This clonotype has at least ten counts. The chain combines TRBV2 with TRBJ2-1; 8 bases are a match to TRBD2. Per the germline V gene, CDR1 is SNHLY and CDR2 is FYNNEI. The CDR3 totals 14 residues. J was trimmed by 8 bases and V by 2 bases; bases with no gene match: 5. CDR3: CASSESGGRDEQFF. The CDR3, as DNA: TGTGCCAGCAGTGAAAGCGGGGGACGGGATGAGCAGTTCTTC.

This clonotype was observed at least ten times. The gene calls are TRBV3-1 and TRBJ1-2; 9 bases line up with TRBD1. CDR1 is LGHDT and CDR2 is YNNKEL in the germline V gene (reference sequence). The V segment lost 1 base and the J segment 4 bases; nucleotides outside the gene matches: 4. This CDR3 spans 15 amino acids. CDR3 DNA: TGTGCCAGCAGCCAAGCGGGACAGGGCCCCTATGGCTACACCTTC. It translates to CASSQAGQGPYGYTF.

This clonotype was seen a few times. The J gene is TRBJ2-5, the V gene TRBV5-1, with D tentatively TRBD1 or TRBD2 (5 bases each). V lost 3 bases, J lost 3 bases, and 15 bases lay in between. CDR3 size: 15 residues. Germline CDR1 reads SGHRS; CDR2 reads YFSETQ. Here the CDR3 reads CASSSIRGVKETQYF. CDR3 bases: TGCGCCAGCAGCTCCATTAGAGGGGTTAAAGAGACCCAGTACTTC.

This sequence joins TRBV18 and TRBJ1-2, with 8 bases lining up with TRBD1. CDR3 length equals 13 residues. V was clipped by 8 bases and J by 7 bases; unmatched bases: 9. Germline values: CDR1 KGHSH, CDR2 LQKENI. In DNA, the CDR3 is TGTGCCAGCACCCCGGGACAGGTCGTTGGCTACACCTTC. Translating it yields CASTPGQVVGYTF.

Of note for this clonotype: A clone one base away is much larger, so this may be a read error. The chain uses TRBV5-6 and TRBJ1-4; D not certain. The germline CDR1 and CDR2 sequences are SGHDT and YYEEEE. The CDR3 sequence is 14 residues long. The CDR3 is CSSSSRRTEEKLFF. The CDR3 DNA reads as TGTTCCAGCAGCTCCCGACGGACTGAAGAAAAACTGTTTTTT.